The 29 T cell receptor beta chains in this list originate from one sample, sequenced in a study of blood T cell repertoires in COVID-19. Measured with immunoSEQ multiplex PCR; TCRdb has only the in-frame clones, and not every one. This table has about 420,000 clones, 70% to 90% appearing once. The sequenced sample consisted of peripheral blood. The source of these receptors is a man aged 18 to 30 with COVID-19, enrolled during active disease.

The genes are TRBV3-1 (or the pseudogene TRBV3-2) and TRBJ1-6; perhaps TRBD1 as D (6 bases). The CDR3 has 15 residues. Germline loops: CDR1 LGHDT, CDR2 YNNKEL (reference sequence). Deletions cut 1 base from V and 5 bases from J, with 9 bases between. The CDR3 protein is CASSQGGQNNSPLHF. The CDR3 nucleotides are TGTGCCAGCAGCCAAGGGGGGCAGAATAATTCACCCCTCCACTTT.

The chain employs TRBV6-5 and TRBJ1-2; 9 nucleotides align to TRBD1. V shed 4 bases and J 5 bases; nucleotides not matched to a gene: 11. This CDR3 is 16 amino acids long. From germline, CDR1 is MNHEY and CDR2 SVGAGI. The CDR3 coding sequence is TGTGCCAGCAGTTCCCCGGGACAGGGCCTCAAATATGGCTACACCTTC. Its protein product is CASSSPGQGLKYGYTF.

The V gene is TRBV10-1, the J gene TRBJ1-4; TRBD1 is a possible D gene (6 bases). This CDR3 is 12 amino acids long. In germline, CDR1 is WNHNN, CDR2 SYGVQD (reference sequence). Trimming removed 8 bases from V and 6 bases from J, with 10 bases in between. The CDR3 protein is CASGNRDEKLFF. The DNA for the CDR3 is TGCGCCAGCGGTAACAGGGATGAAAAACTGTTTTTT.

The chain links TRBV3-1 (or the pseudogene TRBV3-2) to TRBJ1-4, with D tentatively TRBD1 (6 bases). The CDR3 has 14 amino acids. CDR1 LGHDT and CDR2 YNNKEL come from the germline V gene (reference sequence). V was shortened by 1 base and J by 8 bases, with 11 bases between the two germline ends. As DNA, the CDR3 is TGTGCCAGCAGCCAAGCCAGGGGTGGAGAAAAACTGTTTTTT. This sequence encodes CASSQARGGEKLFF.

The genes are TRBV7-8 and TRBJ2-1; weak D call: TRBD2 (6 bases). Germline CDR1 reads SGHVS; CDR2 reads FQNEAQ. Trimming pared 4 bases from V and 9 bases from J, leaving 19 bases between. The length of the CDR3 is 15 residues. The CDR3 loop reads CASSSTPGLKREQFF. The CDR3 DNA is TGTGCCAGCAGCTCAACACCGGGACTGAAGCGTGAGCAGTTCTTC.

The CDR3 sequence is CASSFRGETQYF. The CDR3 nucleotides read TGTGCCAGCAGCTTTCGGGGGGAGACCCAGTACTTC. The J gene is TRBJ2-5, the V gene TRBV7-2; D is possibly TRBD2 (6 bases). V was clipped by 3 bases and J by 5 bases, with 7 bases between them. Germline V gene lookup returns CDR1 SGHTA and CDR2 FQGNSA. This CDR3 is built from 12 residues.

The chain joins TRBV5-4 to TRBJ1-1; 9 bases line up with TRBD1. The junction had 18 bases not matched to a gene; V was cut back by 4 bases and J by 5 bases. The V gene's germline CDR1 is SGHNT and CDR2 YYREEE (reference sequence). The CDR3 length is 18 residues. The chain's CDR3 is CASSVNRDRAIRGTEAFF. DNA of the CDR3: TGTGCCAGCAGCGTGAACCGGGACAGGGCTATAAGGGGGACTGAAGCTTTCTTT. Together with reference TRBV5-4 and TRBJ1-1, the CDR3 gives the full variable domain: ETGVTQSPTHLIKTRGQQVTLRCSSQSGHNTVSWYQQALGQGPQFIFQYYREEENGRGNFPPRFSGLQFPNYSSELNVNALELDDSALYLCASSVNRDRAIRGTEAFFGQGTRLTVV.

The chain links TRBV6-1 to TRBJ2-1, with 11 bases lining up with TRBD2. CDR3 length equals 15 residues. Germline V gene sequence: CDR1 MNHNS, CDR2 SASEGT. The ends lost 2 bases at V and 7 bases at J; junction bases unmatched: 4. CDR3 protein: CASSETSGRWNEQFF. Written as DNA, the CDR3 is TGTGCCAGCAGTGAAACTAGCGGGAGATGGAATGAGCAGTTCTTC.

V and J are TRBV7-3 and TRBJ2-1, with D perhaps matching TRBD1 (6 bases). The CDR3 has 15 residues. V lost 5 bases, J lost 7 bases, and 18 bases lay in between. The V gene's germline CDR1 is SGHTA and CDR2 FQGTGA. DNA of the CDR3: TGTGCCAGCAGCCCCAGCCGGGACAACAGAAATGAGCAGTTCTTC. This gives the protein CASSPSRDNRNEQFF. The full variable domain, in which reference TRBV7-3 and TRBJ2-1 provide the parts outside the CDR3, is GAGVSQTPSNKVTEKGKYVELRCDPISGHTALYWYRQSLGQGPEFLIYFQGTGAADDSGLPNDRFFAVRPEGSVSTLKIQRTERGDSAVYLCASSPSRDNRNEQFFGPGTRLTVL.

The rearrangement joins TRBV11-2 to TRBJ1-1; D gene ambiguous. CDR1 is SGHAT, CDR2 FQNNGV, per germline. The germline V and J ends were trimmed by 2 bases and 5 bases, with 9 bases remaining between them. The CDR3 consists of 13 residues. The CDR3 protein is CASSLFERTEAFF. The CDR3 DNA reads TGTGCCAGCAGCTTATTCGAGAGGACTGAAGCTTTCTTT.

This sequence joins TRBV10-3 and TRBJ1-5, with 7 bases matching TRBD1. The CDR3 length is 15 residues. Germline assignment: CDR1 ENHRY and CDR2 SYGVKD. V was clipped by 6 bases and J by 1 base; unmatched bases: 6. CDR3: CAIRDHRGSNQPQHF. CDR3 nucleotide sequence: TGTGCCATCAGAGACCACAGGGGAAGCAATCAGCCCCAGCATTTT.

The count of this clone is one. The gene calls are TRBV4-1 and TRBJ2-7; no reliable D call. The CDR3 is 15 residues long. V was clipped by 1 base and J by 2 bases, with 12 bases between them. Germline assignment: CDR1 MGHRA and CDR2 YSYEKL. CDR3 bases: TGCGCCAGCAGCCAAGCCATCTCACGAGCCTACGAGCAGTACTTC. Translation: CASSQAISRAYEQYF.

The chain couples TRBV15 to TRBJ2-2; a possible D gene is TRBD2 (7 bases). V lost 0 bases and J lost 2, with 13 bases in between. The germline CDR1 and CDR2 sequences are LNHNV and YYDKDF (reference sequence). This CDR3 is built from 17 residues. The CDR3 sequence: CATSREQSGTNTGELFF. The CDR3 coding sequence is TGTGCCACCAGCAGAGAACAAAGCGGGACAAACACCGGGGAGCTGTTTTTT.

The chain uses TRBV6-2 or TRBV6-3 and TRBJ2-5, with 9 bases matching TRBD2. This CDR3 comprises 17 residues. Germline-derived CDR1 and CDR2 are MNHEY and SVGEGT. J lost 5 bases, V lost 6 bases, and 16 bases had no gene match. The CDR3 region has the DNA TGTGCCAGCAGCCAGGCCCCCAAAGCGGGAGGAAGGGAGACCCAGTACTTC. It translates to CASSQAPKAGGRETQYF.

The rearrangement links TRBV5-6 to TRBJ2-1; D gene uncertain. CDR3 length: 12 residues. Germline loops: CDR1 SGHDT, CDR2 YYEEEE. V was cut by 0 bases and J by 7 bases, with 5 bases left in between. CDR3 sequence reads: CASSLGPNEQFF. The CDR3 nucleotides read TGTGCCAGCAGCTTGGGGCCAAATGAGCAGTTCTTC.

V and J are TRBV12-3 or TRBV12-4 and TRBJ1-3; D not resolved. V was pared by 2 bases and J by 10 bases, with 9 bases between. This CDR3 is 12 amino acids long. The CDR3 nucleotides read TGTGCCAGCAGTTTAAGATTCGGTACCATATATTTT. Its protein product is CASSLRFGTIYF.

This sequence joins TRBV5-1 and TRBJ2-2, with D possibly TRBD2 on 6 matching bases. V was pared by 3 bases and J by 2 bases, with 14 bases between. The germline V gene encodes CDR1 SGHRS and CDR2 YFSETQ. This CDR3 has 16 residues. CDR3 sequence (DNA): TGCGCCAGCAGCTCGCCCGGAGGGATAAACACCGGGGAGCTGTTTTTT. As protein: CASSSPGGINTGELFF.

The chain has TRBV24-1 and TRBJ1-2; weak D call: TRBD1 (5 bases). The germline CDR1 and CDR2 sequences are KGHDR and SFDVKD. This CDR3 is built from 16 residues. Trimming left V 6 bases short and J 11 bases short, with 27 bases between. CDR3 loop: CATSQGHPAKDRRYTF. As DNA, the CDR3 is TGTGCCACCAGTCAAGGACACCCCGCTAAAGATAGGCGGTACACCTTC.

The gene calls are TRBV5-1 and TRBJ2-1; 14 bases align to TRBD2. The length of the CDR3 is 15 residues. V lost 3 bases, J lost 9 bases, and 5 bases stayed unmatched. Germline lookup yields CDR1 SGHRS and CDR2 YFSETQ. CDR3 residues: CASSSTSGGAFEQFF. Here the CDR3 DNA reads TGCGCCAGCAGCTCGACTAGCGGGGGGGCCTTTGAGCAGTTCTTC.

The chain links TRBV19 to TRBJ2-1; D uncertain. V lost 1 base to trimming and J lost 8 bases, with 18 bases between them. CDR3 length: 16 amino acids. Germline V gene sequence: CDR1 LNHDA, CDR2 SQIVND (reference sequence). CDR3 amino acids: CASSIVPRWARDEQFF. In nucleotides, the CDR3 is TGTGCCAGTAGTATAGTCCCGCGATGGGCGCGCGATGAGCAGTTCTTC.

This chain connects TRBV9 to TRBJ2-5; no clear D. Per the germline V gene, CDR1 is SGDLS and CDR2 is YYNGEE. The CDR3 extends over 13 amino acids. V was trimmed by 4 bases and J by 4 bases, leaving 11 bases between them. The CDR3 DNA reads as TGTGCCAGCAGCCATGAGGATCGAGAGACCCAGTACTTC. Translating it yields CASSHEDRETQYF.

The rearrangement uses TRBV13 and TRBJ1-5; D unclear. Germline V gene lookup returns CDR1 PRHDT and CDR2 FYEKMQ (reference sequence). Trimming left V 6 bases short and J 2 bases short, with 8 bases between. The length of the CDR3 is 13 residues. For the CDR3, the DNA is TGTGCCAGCAGTCTCTTCGGCAATCAGCCCCAGCATTTT. Its translation: CASSLFGNQPQHF. Full variable domain (rest looked up from reference TRBV13 and TRBJ1-5): AAGVIQSPRHLIKEKRETATLKCYPIPRHDTVYWYQQGPGQDPQFLISFYEKMQSDKGSIPDRFSAQQFSDYHSELNMSSLELGDSALYFCASSLFGNQPQHFGDGTRLSIL.

The V gene is TRBV5-1, the J gene TRBJ2-2, with TRBD2 matching 9 bases. The CDR3 totals 17 residues. With V trimmed by 0 bases and J by 4 bases, 7 bases remained unmatched. The germline CDR1 and CDR2 sequences are SGHRS and YFSETQ. This chain's CDR3 is CASSLAASGTITGELFF. CDR3 coding DNA: TGCGCCAGCAGCTTGGCAGCTAGCGGGACGATCACCGGGGAGCTGTTTTTT.

The J gene is TRBJ1-4, the V gene TRBV6-5; 7 bases are shared with TRBD1. The germline V gene has CDR1 MNHEY and CDR2 SVGAGI. J was trimmed by 8 bases and V by 5 bases; bases with no gene match: 11. The CDR3 is 15 amino acids. The DNA for the CDR3 is TGTGCCAGCAGTCCTGGACAGGCCGTTTTAGAAAAACTGTTTTTT. As protein: CASSPGQAVLEKLFF.

The rearrangement links TRBV24-1 to TRBJ2-3, with TRBD2 matching over 13 bases. Losses at the gene ends were 5 bases for V and 3 bases for J; bases not matched to a gene: 10. The CDR3 has 18 residues. Germline V CDR1 and CDR2: KGHDR, SFDVKD. The CDR3: CATSGTSGGAGGTDTQYF. Written as DNA, the CDR3 is TGTGCCACCAGTGGGACTAGCGGGGGAGCCGGTGGAACAGATACGCAGTATTTT.

The rearrangement uses TRBV28 and TRBJ2-7; 9 bases match TRBD1. The germline CDR1 and CDR2 sequences are MDHEN and SYDVKM. Losses at the gene ends were 5 bases for V and 7 bases for J; bases not matched to a gene: 12. This CDR3 contains 15 residues. The CDR3 DNA is TGTGCCAGCAGTCCCATCTCGACAGGGGGGGAAGAGCAGTACTTC. This translates into CASSPISTGGEEQYF.

This rearrangement joins TRBV9 to TRBJ2-5; 7 bases fit TRBD2. This CDR3 has 15 residues. CDR1 and CDR2 (germline): SGDLS, YYNGEE. V lost 0 bases and J lost 5; bases outside the gene matches: 7. The CDR3 region has the DNA TGTGCCAGCAGCGTAGATTCGGGGGGTAGGGAGACCCAGTACTTC. Protein sequence: CASSVDSGGRETQYF.

The chain is built from TRBV6-5 and TRBJ2-2, with 9 bases identical to TRBD2. CDR1 and CDR2 from the germline V gene are MNHEY and SVGAGI. J was trimmed by 4 bases and V by 6 bases; bases with no gene match: 0. The CDR3 contains 13 residues. This chain's CDR3 is CASRTSGTGELFF. In DNA, the CDR3 is TGTGCCAGCAGGACTAGCGGCACCGGGGAGCTGTTTTTT.

The V and J genes are TRBV7-8 and TRBJ2-6; perhaps TRBD2 as D (5 bases). The germline CDR1 and CDR2 sequences are SGHVS and FQNEAQ. CDR3 length: 16 residues. The V gene lost 5 bases and the J gene lost 3 bases, with 14 bases spanning the gap. CDR3 DNA: TGTGCCAGCAGCCCCCCCGTGGGGAGTGGGGCCAACGTCCTGACTTTC. Its protein is CASSPPVGSGANVLTF.